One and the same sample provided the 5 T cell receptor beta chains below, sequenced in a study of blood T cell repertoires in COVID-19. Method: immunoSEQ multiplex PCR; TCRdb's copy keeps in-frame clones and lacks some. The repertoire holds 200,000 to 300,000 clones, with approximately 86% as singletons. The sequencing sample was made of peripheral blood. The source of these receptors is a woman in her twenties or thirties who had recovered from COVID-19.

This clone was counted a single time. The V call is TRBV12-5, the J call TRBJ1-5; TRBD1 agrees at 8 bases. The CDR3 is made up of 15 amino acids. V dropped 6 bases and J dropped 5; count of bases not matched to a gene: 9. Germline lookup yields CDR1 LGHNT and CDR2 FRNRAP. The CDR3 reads CASGQTGGVDQPQHF. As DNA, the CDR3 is TGTGCTAGTGGGCAAACAGGGGGGGTCGATCAGCCCCAGCATTTT. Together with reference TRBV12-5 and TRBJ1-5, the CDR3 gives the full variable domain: DARVTQTPRHKVTEMGQEVTMRCQPILGHNTVFWYRQTMMQGLELLAYFRNRAPLDDSGMPKDRFSAEMPDATLATLKIQPSEPRDSAVYFCASGQTGGVDQPQHFGDGTRLSIL.

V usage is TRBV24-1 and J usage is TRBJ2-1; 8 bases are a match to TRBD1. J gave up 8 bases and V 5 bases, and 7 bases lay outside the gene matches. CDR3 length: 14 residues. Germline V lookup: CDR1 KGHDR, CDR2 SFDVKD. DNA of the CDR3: TGTGCCACCAGTGGTGACAGGGGAGAAGATGAGCAGTTCTTC. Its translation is CATSGDRGEDEQFF.

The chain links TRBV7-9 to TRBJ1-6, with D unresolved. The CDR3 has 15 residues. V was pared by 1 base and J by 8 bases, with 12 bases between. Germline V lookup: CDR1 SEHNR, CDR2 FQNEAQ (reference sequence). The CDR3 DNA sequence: TGTGCCAGCAGCTTAGAAGGGTCGAGGGATTCACCCCTCCACTTT. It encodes CASSLEGSRDSPLHF. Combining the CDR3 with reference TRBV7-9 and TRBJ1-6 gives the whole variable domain DTGVSQNPRHKITKRGQNVTFRCDPISEHNRLYWYRQTLGQGPEFLTYFQNEAQLEKSRLLSDRFSAERPKGSFSTLEIQRTEQGDSAMYLCASSLEGSRDSPLHFGNGTRLTVT.

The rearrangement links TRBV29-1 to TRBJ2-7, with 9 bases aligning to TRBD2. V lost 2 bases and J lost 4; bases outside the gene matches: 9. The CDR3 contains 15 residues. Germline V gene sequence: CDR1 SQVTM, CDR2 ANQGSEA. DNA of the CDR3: TGCAGCGTTGAAACTCCTAGCGGGGCAGATTACGAGCAGTACTTC. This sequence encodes CSVETPSGADYEQYF.

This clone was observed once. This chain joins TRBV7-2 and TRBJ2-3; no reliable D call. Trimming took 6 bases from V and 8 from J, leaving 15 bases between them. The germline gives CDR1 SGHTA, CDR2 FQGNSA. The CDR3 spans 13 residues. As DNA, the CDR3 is TGTGCCAGCAGGAGCTCAAGACCGGGTACGCAGTATTTT. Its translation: CASRSSRPGTQYF.